Presented here are 5 T cell receptor beta chains from one specimen sequenced in a study of T cell repertoires in cytomegalovirus infection. What these receptors recognize is not known. Each CDR3 protein gets one entry after TCRdb re-called the reads with MiXCR. The table lists approximately 910,000 distinct CDR3 sequences, roughly 30% of them singletons. Material: cultured CD8+ T cells from PBMCs, obtained from culture after CMV antigen stimulation. Receptor source: a human donor in good health (CMV status not recorded). Some clones in this sample may be carry-over from other donors' samples.

Only a few counts were recorded for this clonotype. The rearrangement joins TRBV7-8 to TRBJ2-5; D is uncertain. This CDR3 contains 15 residues. The V and J ends lost 0 bases and 3 bases respectively, with 11 bases between them. Germline loops: CDR1 SGHVS, CDR2 FQNEAQ. CDR3 DNA: TGTGCCAGCAGCTTAGCGAACCGCGCCGAAGAGACCCAGTACTTC. This sequence encodes CASSLANRAEETQYF.

This rearrangement joins TRBV5-5 to TRBJ2-5; D might be TRBD1 or TRBD2, each matching 6 bases. V lost 4 bases to trimming and J lost 5 bases, with 30 bases between them. This CDR3 comprises 19 residues. The germline gives CDR1 SGHKS, CDR2 YYEKEE (reference sequence). The CDR3 sequence is CASSDTRLGGRIIGETQYF. CDR3 DNA sequence: TGTGCCAGCAGCGACACAAGGCTGGGGGGCCGAATCATCGGGGAGACCCAGTACTTC.

This clonotype was seen more than once but under ten times. This sequence joins TRBV24-1 and TRBJ1-1; 9 bases agree with TRBD1. In germline, CDR1 is KGHDR, CDR2 SFDVKD. V lost 4 bases to trimming and J lost 6 bases; unmatched junction nucleotides: 11. The CDR3 is 16 amino acids. The CDR3 protein is CATSDRDRVWEAEAFF. In nucleotides, the CDR3 is TGTGCCACCAGTGACCGGGACAGGGTGTGGGAGGCTGAAGCTTTCTTT.

This rearrangement joins TRBV28 to TRBJ1-1; D not resolved. This CDR3 is built from 13 residues. Deletions cut 7 bases from V and 5 bases from J, with 14 bases between. Germline-derived CDR1 and CDR2 are MDHEN and SYDVKM. The CDR3 spells CASTPVQTTEAFF. CDR3 coding DNA: TGTGCCAGCACCCCCGTCCAGACAACTGAAGCTTTCTTT.

The V call is TRBV6-5, the J call TRBJ1-2; a possible D gene is TRBD1 (6 bases). Germline lookup yields CDR1 MNHEY and CDR2 SVGAGI. V dropped 4 bases and J dropped 7 bases, with 13 bases sitting between them. This CDR3 comprises 13 residues. The CDR3 loop reads CASSLGARGGYTF. The CDR3 nucleotides read TGTGCCAGCAGTTTGGGGGCCAGGGGTGGCTACACCTTC.